Presented here are 32 T cell receptor beta chains from one specimen sequenced in a study of blood T cell repertoires in COVID-19. Profiled with immunoSEQ multiplex PCR; TCRdb holds only in-frame clones, not every one. The repertoire has over 200,000 clones, 84% of them found once; the top ten carry about 8.3%. Source material: peripheral blood. Source of these receptors: a woman of 80 years or more with COVID-19, enrolled during active disease.

V and J are TRBV5-1 and TRBJ2-2; 13 bases match TRBD2. The trim removed 4 bases at V and 5 bases at J, leaving 8 bases unmatched. The CDR3 is made up of 17 amino acids. CDR1 is SGHRS and CDR2 is YFSETQ in the germline V gene. CDR3 nucleotides: TGCGCCAGCAGCCCCCAGGGACTAGCGGGAAAAACCGGGGAGCTGTTTTTT. Amino acid sequence: CASSPQGLAGKTGELFF.

The chain combines TRBV7-2 with TRBJ2-2; 7 bases are shared with TRBD2. The germline CDR1 and CDR2 sequences are SGHTA and FQGNSA. The CDR3 is made up of 14 amino acids. Trimming cost V 4 bases and J 7 bases; bases outside gene matches: 6. CDR3 DNA: TGTGCCAGCAGCTGGCGCGGGAGAAGCGGGGAGCTGTTTTTT. This encodes CASSWRGRSGELFF.

The chain has TRBV5-4 and TRBJ2-3; TRBD2 matches 13 bases. This CDR3 is 15 amino acids long. The V segment lost 3 bases and the J segment 3 bases; nucleotides outside the gene matches: 1. Per the germline V gene, CDR1 is SGHNT and CDR2 is YYREEE (reference sequence). The CDR3 nucleotides are TGTGCCAGCAGCTCGGGACTAGCGGGAACAGATACGCAGTATTTT. Its translation is CASSSGLAGTDTQYF.

The chain carries TRBV19 and TRBJ1-2, with D possibly matching TRBD1 (6 bases). The germline CDR1 and CDR2 sequences are LNHDA and SQIVND (reference sequence). Trimming took off 6 bases at V and 4 bases at J, with 15 bases between the two ends. The CDR3 is made up of 14 amino acids. CDR3 residues: CASSAGGQFYGYTF. The DNA for the CDR3 is TGTGCCAGTAGCGCGGGGGGCCAATTCTATGGCTACACCTTC. Using reference TRBV19 and TRBJ1-2 for the parts outside the CDR3, the full variable domain is DGGITQSPKYLFRKEGQNVTLSCEQNLNHDAMYWYRQDPGQGLRLIYYSQIVNDFQKGDIAEGYSVSREKKESFPLTVTSAQKNPTAFYLCASSAGGQFYGYTFGSGTRLTVV.

In its sample, this clone was seen once. The chain employs TRBV6-1 and TRBJ2-5; 8 nucleotides line up with TRBD1. Germline trimming cut 0 bases from V and 7 bases from J; bases unmatched to any gene: 7. The germline V gene has CDR1 MNHNS and CDR2 SASEGT. The length of the CDR3 is 15 residues. In nucleotides, the CDR3 is TGTGCCAGCAGTGAAGCGCCAGGGGGCGGGGTGACCCAGTACTTC. Its protein product is CASSEAPGGGVTQYF.

This clone was seen a handful of times. The CDR3 coding sequence is TGTGCCAGCGAAACCCAGGGGGCCCGTGAAAAACTGTTTTTT. It codes for CASETQGAREKLFF. The rearrangement joins TRBV6-5 to TRBJ1-4, with 8 nucleotides matching TRBD1. V shed 8 bases and J 7 bases; nucleotides not matched to a gene: 9. The CDR3 covers 14 residues. Germline CDR1 MNHEY, CDR2 SVGAGI.

This rearrangement joins TRBV7-3 to TRBJ2-2; tentatively, D is TRBD1 (5 bases). CDR3 length equals 14 residues. Germline V lookup: CDR1 SGHTA, CDR2 FQGTGA. V lost 5 bases and J 3 bases, leaving 10 bases between the germline ends. The CDR3 coding sequence is TGTGCCAGCAGCAGGGGTGGCGACACCGGGGAGCTGTTTTTT. Protein sequence: CASSRGGDTGELFF.

The rearrangement uses TRBV29-1 and TRBJ1-2; possibly TRBD1 for D (5 bases). This CDR3 has 14 residues. Germline CDR1 reads SQVTM; CDR2 reads ANQGSEA. Trimming cost V 6 bases and J 8 bases, with 22 bases left between them. The DNA for the CDR3 is TGCAGCGTCCCCCCGGGCCCAGGGTCCGAAGGCTACACCTTC. It translates to CSVPPGPGSEGYTF. The variable domain in full, with the rest retrieved from reference TRBV29-1 and TRBJ1-2, is SAVISQKPSRDICQRGTSLTIQCQVDSQVTMMFWYRQQPGQSLTLIATANQGSEATYESGFVIDKFPISRPNLTFSTLTVSNMSPEDSSIYLCSVPPGPGSEGYTFGSGTRLTVV.

The chain has TRBV9 and TRBJ2-7; 10 bases map to TRBD2. J was trimmed by 2 bases and V by 0 bases; bases with no gene match: 2. Germline assignment: CDR1 SGDLS and CDR2 YYNGEE. The CDR3 is made up of 15 amino acids. The CDR3 loop reads CASSVGGTSAYEQYF. CDR3 sequence (DNA): TGTGCCAGCAGCGTAGGGGGGACTAGCGCCTACGAGCAGTACTTC.

V usage is TRBV12-3 or TRBV12-4 and J usage is TRBJ1-1; tentatively, D is TRBD1 (5 bases). Trimming left V 2 bases short and J 4 bases short, with 8 bases between. This CDR3 comprises 13 residues. CDR3 coding DNA: TGTGCCAGCAGTTTATTAAGGGGCACTGAAGCTTTCTTT. Encoded protein: CASSLLRGTEAFF.

This sequence joins TRBV2 and TRBJ2-2, with a possible D match to TRBD2 (6 bases). Trimming stripped 4 bases from V and 4 bases from J, with 10 bases between. The CDR3 is made up of 14 amino acids. The germline V gene has CDR1 SNHLY and CDR2 FYNNEI. CDR3 in amino acids: CASSATRGTGELFF. The CDR3 DNA is TGTGCCAGCAGTGCGACTAGGGGCACCGGGGAGCTGTTTTTT.

The chain links TRBV2 to TRBJ1-1; 8 bases fit TRBD1. Germline CDR1 SNHLY, CDR2 FYNNEI. Unmatched junction bases numbered 11, after V lost 8 bases and J lost 0 bases. This CDR3 region has 16 residues. The CDR3, as DNA: TGTGCCAGCGGAAAGACAGGGGCCACAATGAACACTGAAGCTTTCTTT. Protein product: CASGKTGATMNTEAFF. The full variable domain, in which reference TRBV2 and TRBJ1-1 provide the parts outside the CDR3, is EPEVTQTPSHQVTQMGQEVILRCVPISNHLYFYWYRQILGQKVEFLVSFYNNEISEKSEIFDDQFSVERPDGSNFTLKIRSTKLEDSAMYFCASGKTGATMNTEAFFGQGTRLTVV.

The gene calls are TRBV5-1 and TRBJ1-1, with unresolved D. This CDR3 spans 14 amino acids. The V gene lost 0 bases and the J gene lost 4 bases, with 10 bases spanning the gap. The germline V gene encodes CDR1 SGHRS and CDR2 YFSETQ. CDR3 in amino acids: CASSLDGLSTEAFF. The CDR3 DNA is TGCGCCAGCAGCTTGGACGGGTTGAGCACTGAAGCTTTCTTT.

This clone was detected only a few times. The rearrangement joins TRBV5-4 to TRBJ2-3, with D possibly matching TRBD2 (6 bases). Trimming left V 3 bases short and J 6 bases short, with 17 bases between. This CDR3 has 15 residues. Looked up from germline, CDR1 is SGHNT and CDR2 is YYREEE (reference sequence). Here the CDR3 reads CASSSRTYGGDTQYF. CDR3 coding DNA: TGTGCCAGCAGCTCCCGGACCTACGGAGGGGATACGCAGTATTTT.

The rearrangement links TRBV6-1 to TRBJ2-7; TRBD2 aligns across 10 bases. The CDR3 has 19 residues. Germline assignment: CDR1 MNHNS and CDR2 SASEGT. V shed 1 base, J shed 0 bases, and the junction held 12 bases outside the gene matches. The CDR3: CASSEVHHGGLAISYEQYF. The CDR3 DNA follows: TGTGCCAGCAGTGAAGTACATCATGGGGGACTAGCGATCTCCTACGAGCAGTACTTC.

The chain is built from TRBV6-5 and TRBJ1-1; 9 bases map to TRBD1. The germline CDR1 and CDR2 sequences are MNHEY and SVGAGI. The CDR3 sequence is 13 residues long. Trimming cost V 7 bases and J 4 bases; bases outside gene matches: 4. DNA of the CDR3: TGTGCCAGCATTCGGGACAGGGCCACTGAAGCTTTCTTT. Translation: CASIRDRATEAFF.

The chain combines TRBV7-9 with TRBJ2-2; TRBD2 matches at 8 bases. The germline V gene has CDR1 SEHNR and CDR2 FQNEAQ (reference sequence). This CDR3 has 16 amino acids. Trimming removed 7 bases from V and 0 bases from J; junction bases left unmatched: 7. The CDR3 coding sequence is TGTGCCAGCACCAAGAGCGGGGGCGCGAACACCGGGGAGCTGTTTTTT. It encodes CASTKSGGANTGELFF.

The chain has TRBV10-3 and TRBJ2-5, with 8 positions matching TRBD2. Per germline, CDR1 ENHRY and CDR2 SYGVKD. The length of the CDR3 is 15 residues. J lost 0 bases, V lost 6 bases, and 6 bases had no gene match. The CDR3 nucleotides read TGTGCCATCAGCCTTAGCGGGGAGTACCAAGAGACCCAGTACTTC. It yields the protein CAISLSGEYQETQYF.

The chain recombines TRBV15 with TRBJ2-1; tentative D call: TRBD2 (6 bases). This CDR3 comprises 13 residues. Between the trimmed V and J ends, which lost 3 bases and 8 bases, there was a span of 11 bases. CDR1 is LNHNV, CDR2 YYDKDF, per germline (reference sequence). The CDR3 is CATSRTRRDEQFF. CDR3 DNA sequence: TGTGCCACCAGCAGGACTAGGAGGGATGAGCAGTTCTTC.

The chain recombines TRBV2 with TRBJ2-7, with D unclear. V was pared by 7 bases and J by 6 bases, with 10 bases between. Germline lookup yields CDR1 SNHLY and CDR2 FYNNEI. The CDR3 is 11 residues long. The DNA for the CDR3 is TGTGCCAGCACCAGGTTTCGCGAGCAGTACTTC. It specifies CASTRFREQYF.

The chain has TRBV18 and TRBJ2-1, with 7 bases aligning to TRBD1. CDR3 length: 13 residues. Germline trimming cut 3 bases from V and 8 bases from J; bases unmatched to any gene: 4. The germline V gene has CDR1 KGHSH and CDR2 LQKENI. The CDR3 sequence: CASSPNRGDEQFF. The CDR3 DNA sequence: TGTGCCAGCTCACCGAACAGGGGCGATGAGCAGTTCTTC.

V is TRBV5-1 and J is TRBJ2-7; 7 nucleotides align to TRBD1. Per the germline V gene, CDR1 is SGHRS and CDR2 is YFSETQ. V was pared by 3 bases and J by 5 bases, with 8 bases of the junction left unmatched. The CDR3 is 14 amino acids. The CDR3 region is CASSSRQGQHEQYF. CDR3 bases: TGCGCCAGCAGCTCACGACAGGGACAACACGAGCAGTACTTC.

The chain couples TRBV9 to TRBJ2-1, with 9 nucleotides matching TRBD2. CDR3 length: 18 amino acids. The germline gives CDR1 SGDLS, CDR2 YYNGEE. V lost 0 bases to trimming and J lost 0 bases; unmatched junction nucleotides: 7. Written as DNA, the CDR3 is TGTGCCAGCAGCGTAGATGGCGCGGGAGGGTCCTCCTACAATGAGCAGTTCTTC. It translates to CASSVDGAGGSSYNEQFF.

This chain joins TRBV10-3 and TRBJ1-6, with D tentatively TRBD1 (6 bases). The CDR3 has 15 amino acids. Germline V gene lookup returns CDR1 ENHRY and CDR2 SYGVKD. V was pared by 6 bases and J by 7 bases, with 16 bases between. The CDR3 loop is CAIRSTGYDNSPLHF. CDR3 coding DNA: TGTGCCATCAGGTCAACAGGGTATGACAATTCACCCCTCCACTTT.

This clone was seen only once. V gene TRBV19 combines with J gene TRBJ2-3, with D perhaps TRBD1 (6 bases). CDR3 size: 13 residues. Trimming stripped 8 bases from V and 1 base from J, with 10 bases between. The germline V gene encodes CDR1 LNHDA and CDR2 SQIVND (reference sequence). The CDR3 bases are TGTGCCAGTGGTAGACAGGGCACAGATACGCAGTATTTT. Translated: CASGRQGTDTQYF.

The DNA for the CDR3 is TGTGCCAGCAGCCTCGGGACTAGCGGCTCCACAGATACGCAGTATTTT. Translated: CASSLGTSGSTDTQYF. The chain combines TRBV5-4 with TRBJ2-3; 11 bases are shared with TRBD2. CDR1 and CDR2 (germline): SGHNT, YYREEE (reference sequence). After removal of 4 bases from V and 2 bases from J, the junction contained 6 bases not matched to a gene. The CDR3 contains 16 residues.

V and J are TRBV11-3 and TRBJ2-2; 7 nucleotides align to TRBD2. CDR1 is SGHNT and CDR2 is YENEEA in the germline V gene. The CDR3 is made up of 15 amino acids. V was pared by 1 base and J by 7 bases, with 6 bases of the junction left unmatched. In DNA form, the CDR3 reads TGTGCCAGCAGCTTAGGGGGACCGGGAGGCGGGGAGCTGTTTTTT. It translates to CASSLGGPGGGELFF.

DNA of the CDR3: TGTGCCAGCAGTTACTCGAGGGATAACTATGGCTACACCTTC. Protein: CASSYSRDNYGYTF. The rearrangement uses TRBV6-5 and TRBJ1-2; D unresolved. Germline lookup yields CDR1 MNHEY and CDR2 SVGAGI. The CDR3 loop spans 14 amino acids. V was clipped by 0 bases and J by 1 base, with 6 bases between them.

The chain uses TRBV2 and TRBJ1-4; 8 nucleotides agree with TRBD1. The CDR3 runs to 17 residues. CDR1 is SNHLY and CDR2 is FYNNEI in the germline V gene. J was trimmed by 9 bases and V by 3 bases; bases with no gene match: 15. CDR3 amino acids: CASSEAGGPSVGQKLFF. The CDR3 nucleotides are TGTGCCAGCAGTGAGGCAGGGGGCCCCTCGGTCGGGCAAAAACTGTTTTTT.

The gene calls are TRBV10-3 and TRBJ1-2; TRBD1 aligns across 7 bases. CDR1 ENHRY and CDR2 SYGVKD come from the germline V gene. The CDR3 is 14 amino acids. V shed 2 bases and J 2 bases; nucleotides not matched to a gene: 2. The DNA for the CDR3 is TGTGCCATCAGTGAGGGCAGGGGGAACTATGGCTACACCTTC. Amino acid sequence: CAISEGRGNYGYTF.

The chain recombines TRBV2 with TRBJ1-4, with 7 nucleotides matching TRBD1. The CDR3 length is 14 residues. Germline loops: CDR1 SNHLY, CDR2 FYNNEI. Unmatched junction bases numbered 8, after V lost 6 bases and J lost 7 bases. The CDR3 DNA follows: TGTGCCAGCAGGGGACGACAGGGATTTGAAAAACTGTTTTTT. This encodes CASRGRQGFEKLFF.

The V gene is TRBV19, the J gene TRBJ1-2; D is undetermined. Deletions cut 9 bases from V and 7 bases from J, with 18 bases between. Germline values: CDR1 LNHDA, CDR2 SQIVND (reference sequence). The length of the CDR3 is 13 residues. The CDR3 reads CASAAEDGSGYTF. In nucleotides, the CDR3 is TGTGCCAGCGCGGCGGAGGATGGGTCTGGCTACACCTTC.